The clone carrying this T cell receptor beta chain was seen many times. The antigen is not known. These data belong to a study of T-cell memory formation after mild COVID-19. Study-wide points: Mostly located in CM and EM were contracting CD4+ clones, with contracting CD8+ clones located in EMRA. Later expanders leaned CD4+, whereas clones that contracted between day 15 and 85 were balanced CD4/CD8.

The junction had 2 bases not matched to a gene; V was cut back by 2 bases and J by 2 bases. The CDR3 totals 15 residues. Germline loops: CDR1 SGHRS, CDR2 YFSETQ. TCRdb independently ran MiXCR on the 5' RACE reads; one entry per CDR3 protein. Of around 310,000 distinct CDR3 sequences listed, approximately 22% are singletons. This TCR was recovered from a man aged 18 to 35 who had mild COVID-19 (a few samples of this study predate the infection). Cell type and time point are not known. The sample taken for sequencing was PBMCs or a T cell subset sorted from them (not recorded which). This sequence joins TRBV5-1 and TRBJ1-5; TRBD1 matches at 9 bases. CDR3 amino acids: CASSLQGARNQPQHF. DNA for the CDR3: TGCGCCAGCAGCTTACAGGGGGCTCGCAATCAGCCCCAGCATTTT.